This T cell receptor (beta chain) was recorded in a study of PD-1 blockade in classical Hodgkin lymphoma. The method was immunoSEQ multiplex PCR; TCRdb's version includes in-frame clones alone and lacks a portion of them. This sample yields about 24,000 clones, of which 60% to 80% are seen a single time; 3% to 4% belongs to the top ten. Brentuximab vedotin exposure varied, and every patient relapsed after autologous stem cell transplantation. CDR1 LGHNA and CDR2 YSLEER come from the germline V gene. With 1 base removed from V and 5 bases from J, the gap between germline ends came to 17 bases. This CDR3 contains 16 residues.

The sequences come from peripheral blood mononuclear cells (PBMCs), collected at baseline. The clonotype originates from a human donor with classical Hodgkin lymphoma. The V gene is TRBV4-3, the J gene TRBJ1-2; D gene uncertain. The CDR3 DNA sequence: TGCGCCAGCAGCCAAGGGCTATCGGAATTTGGGTATGGCTACACCTTC. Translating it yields CASSQGLSEFGYGYTF.